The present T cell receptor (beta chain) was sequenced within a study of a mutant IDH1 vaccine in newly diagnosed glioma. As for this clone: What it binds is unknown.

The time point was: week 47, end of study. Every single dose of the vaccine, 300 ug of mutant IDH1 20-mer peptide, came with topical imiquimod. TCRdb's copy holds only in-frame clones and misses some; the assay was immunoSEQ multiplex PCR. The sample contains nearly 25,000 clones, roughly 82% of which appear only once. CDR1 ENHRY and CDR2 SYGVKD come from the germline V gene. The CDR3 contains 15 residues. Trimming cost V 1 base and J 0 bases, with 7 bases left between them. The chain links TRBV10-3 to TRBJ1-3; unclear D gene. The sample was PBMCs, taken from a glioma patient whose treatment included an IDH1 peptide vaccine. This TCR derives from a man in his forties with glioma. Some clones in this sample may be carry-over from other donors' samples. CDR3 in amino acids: CAISELASSGNTIYF. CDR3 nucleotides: TGTGCCATCAGTGAGTTAGCCTCCTCTGGAAACACCATATATTTT.